This TCR beta chain was profiled in a study of beta chain features in type 1 diabetes. Overall study context: Regarding age, gender and cell yields, patients proved similar to healthy donors. Overall study results and limits: At VDJ recombination sites, type 1 diabetes patients had fewer insertions and more deleted nucleotides. People with Type 1 diabetes carried modestly yet significantly shorter TCRB CDR3s in all four CD4+ subsets.

A word on this clone: Its antigen is still unknown.

Every donor had blood drawn once into heparin, around 100 mL on average. The V end was cut by 5 bases, the J end by 4 bases, with 18 bases between. Looked up from germline, CDR1 is MNHEY and CDR2 is SMNVEV (reference sequence). There are 15 residues in the CDR3. Investigators reverse transcribed all isolated RNA, so they sequenced expressed TCRB transcripts. It was found that naive, central memory and regulatory T cell samples averaged roughly 3.6 million reads. This table comes from immunoSEQ multiplex PCR, and its TCRdb copy is limited to in-frame clones, with some not included. This table holds 300,000 to 450,000 clones, 8.5% to 10% found once.

The clonotype originates from a man under 40 with type 1 diabetes. The chain carries TRBV27 and TRBJ2-7; D may be TRBD2 (5 bases). Sequencing used central memory CD4+ T cells from blood. CDR3 loop: CASSPRGGAQYEQYF. CDR3 in DNA: TGTGCCAGCAGTCCTCGTGGAGGAGCTCAGTACGAGCAGTACTTC.